These T cell receptor beta chains were read from a single sample in a study of ipilimumab plus nivolumab after autologous stem cell transplantation. Assay used: immunoSEQ multiplex PCR; TCRdb lists only in-frame clones, some missing. The table shows fewer than 15,000 clones, with less than 80% occurring only once. Here the sequenced sample was PBMCs, taken in a trial of ipilimumab plus nivolumab as post-transplant consolidation. The receptor source for this set is a male donor with diffuse large B-cell lymphoma. Each CDR3 is given with its conserved first and last residue. D genes are given only for firm matches. Clone size is not always given. Where it is, it says once, few, many or a class for expanded clones.

j_gene	abundance	v_gene	d_gene	CDR3nt	CDR3aa
TRBJ2-7	-	TRBV19	TRBD1	TGTGCCAGCGCCCGAAGACAGGGGGAAATCTACGAGCAGTACTTC	CASARRQGEIYEQYF
TRBJ1-6	-	TRBV2	-	TGTGCCAGCAGTTTAAGCTCCTATAATTCACCCCTCCACTTT	CASSLSSYNSPLHF
TRBJ1-1	-	TRBV6-6	TRBD1	TGTGCCAGCAGTCTACAGGGGGCAGCTGAAGCTTTCTTT	CASSLQGAAEAFF
TRBJ1-3	-	TRBV5-1	-	TGCGCCAGCAGCTTGAATGGATTTACGGCCGGAAACACCATATATTTT	CASSLNGFTAGNTIYF
TRBJ2-2	-	TRBV19	TRBD1	TGTGCCAGTAGTATCAGAGGGGGCGCGGGCACCGGGGAGCTGTTTTTT	CASSIRGGAGTGELFF
TRBJ2-3	-	TRBV27	TRBD2	TGTGCCAGCAGGCGGGGGGGCTTAGATACGCAGTATTTT	CASRRGGLDTQYF
TRBJ2-2	few	TRBV11-3	TRBD1	TGTGCCAGCAGCTTAGGGCAGGGGGCTAACACCGGGGAGCTGTTTTTT	CASSLGQGANTGELFF
TRBJ2-5	-	TRBV9	TRBD2	TGTGCCAGCAGCCCTAGCGGGGTGTACCAAGAGACCCAGTACTTC	CASSPSGVYQETQYF
TRBJ1-4	-	TRBV28	-	TGTGCCAGCAGTCCAAGGGTCTCTACTAATGAAAAACTGTTTTTT	CASSPRVSTNEKLFF
TRBJ1-1	-	TRBV28	-	TGTGCCAGCAGTTTACAGGGTGGTAACACTGAAGCTTTCTTT	CASSLQGGNTEAFF
TRBJ2-7	-	TRBV10-3	TRBD1	TGTGCCATCAGTGATCCAGGGGGCACCTACGAGCAGTACTTC	CAISDPGGTYEQYF
TRBJ2-7	-	TRBV6-5	TRBD1	TGTGCCAGCAGTTACCGGGACAGGTTGGACTCCTACGAGCAGTACTTC	CASSYRDRLDSYEQYF
TRBJ1-6	once	TRBV6-5	-	TGTGCCAGCAGTTTGGTAACAGGCGGCCAGTCACCCCTCCACTTT	CASSLVTGGQSPLHF
TRBJ1-2	-	TRBV29-1	TRBD1	TGCAGCGGCTGGGGGGTCCAGGGACAGGGGAAGTATGGCTACACCTTC	CSGWGVQGQGKYGYTF
TRBJ1-2	-	TRBV11-2	TRBD1	TGTGCCAGCAGCCCAAGCAGGGGGAACAACTATGGCTACACCTTC	CASSPSRGNNYGYTF
TRBJ2-1	-	TRBV10-3	-	TGTGCCATCAGTGACTGGGGCGTCCACAATGAGCAGTTCTTC	CAISDWGVHNEQFF
TRBJ1-4	-	TRBV9	-	TGTGCCAGCAGCGTAGGGGGCACCTTTACAACTAATGAAAAACTGTTTTTT	CASSVGGTFTTNEKLFF